This T cell receptor beta chain derives from a study of cytomegalovirus exposure and HLA in healthy donors. Points from the study as a whole: In the roughly 120 validation repertoires, approximately 93% of cluster scores exceeded 0, per a later analysis.

Clones were read by immunoSEQ multiplex PCR, and TCRdb kept only the in-frame ones, dropping some. This table holds 150,000 or so clones, over 90% found once. Germline values: CDR1 LNHDA, CDR2 SQIVND (reference sequence). The V segment lost 3 bases and the J segment 4 bases; nucleotides outside the gene matches: 3. The CDR3 is 14 amino acids. Comment on this clone: Its antigen is unidentified.

The rearrangement uses TRBV19 and TRBJ1-5; 7 bases map to TRBD1. The sequence came from a man aged 18 to 29 in good health and CMV-seropositive. Sequencing was performed on PBMCs. This CDR3 reads CASSMDRSNQPQHF. The CDR3 coding sequence is TGTGCCAGTAGTATGGACAGGAGTAATCAGCCCCAGCATTTT.